These 15 T cell receptor beta chains originate from one sample sequenced in a study of cytomegalovirus exposure and HLA in healthy donors. The study ran its PCR with 60 Vbeta and 13 Jbeta primers. The protocol was immunoSEQ multiplex PCR, while the TCRdb copy is restricted to in-frame clones and leaves out a portion. The sample yields about 140,000 clones, around 81% seen once. Sequenced material: PBMCs. The receptors come from a man between 40 and 49 years old in good health and CMV-seropositive.

This rearrangement joins TRBV19 to TRBJ2-2; D is unresolved. V lost 5 bases, J lost 6 bases, and 4 bases lay in between. This CDR3 has 11 amino acids. Germline V gene lookup returns CDR1 LNHDA and CDR2 SQIVND (reference sequence). The CDR3 protein is CASSLSGELFF. CDR3 coding DNA: TGTGCCAGTAGTCTCTCCGGGGAGCTGTTTTTT.

This rearrangement joins TRBV5-1 to TRBJ1-4; 9 bases match TRBD1. This CDR3 is built from 16 residues. Germline values: CDR1 SGHRS, CDR2 YFSETQ. V was clipped by 5 bases and J by 4 bases; unmatched bases: 9. The CDR3 protein is CASSLAGDRVNEKLFF. CDR3 nucleotide sequence: TGCGCCAGCAGTCTTGCTGGGGACAGGGTTAATGAAAAACTGTTTTTT.

This chain joins TRBV29-1 and TRBJ2-3; D not resolved. Trimming pared 4 bases from V and 5 bases from J, leaving 4 bases between. The CDR3 sequence is 10 residues long. Germline V gene lookup returns CDR1 SQVTM and CDR2 ANQGSEA. CDR3 in amino acids: CSVARDTQYF. CDR3 in DNA: TGCAGCGTTGCCCGAGATACGCAGTATTTT.

In nucleotides, the CDR3 is TGTGCCAGCAGTGACCCCCGGGCGGGGCTCGGAGACGAGCAGTACTTC. Protein: CASSDPRAGLGDEQYF. The gene calls are TRBV6-4 and TRBJ2-7, with D maybe TRBD2 (6 bases). Germline V gives CDR1 MRHNA, CDR2 SNTAGT. This CDR3 has 16 amino acids. Trimming took 2 bases from V and 5 from J, leaving 19 bases between them.

The chain links TRBV9 to TRBJ2-3; 10 nucleotides align to TRBD2. Losses at the gene ends were 0 bases for V and 3 bases for J; bases not matched to a gene: 4. Germline V CDR1 and CDR2: SGDLS, YYNGEE. CDR3 length equals 16 residues. As DNA, the CDR3 is TGTGCCAGCAGCGTAGTTCTAGCGGGAGAGACAGATACGCAGTATTTT. It translates to CASSVVLAGETDTQYF.

The V call is TRBV2, the J call TRBJ1-4, with D unresolved. The CDR3 is 14 residues long. Germline V CDR1 and CDR2: SNHLY, FYNNEI. Between the trimmed V and J ends, which lost 6 bases and 2 bases, there was a span of 10 bases. CDR3 DNA sequence: TGTGCCAGCAGCCGGACTGCTACTAATGAAAAACTGTTTTTT. It encodes CASSRTATNEKLFF.

The gene calls are TRBV4-3 and TRBJ2-5; 10 bases map to TRBD2. V lost 1 base and J lost 1; bases outside the gene matches: 9. In germline, CDR1 is LGHNA, CDR2 YSLEER. This CDR3 has 18 residues. The CDR3 DNA follows: TGCGCCAGCAGCCAAGCCCCGGCTAGCGGGGGACGCCAAGAGACCCAGTACTTC. Protein sequence: CASSQAPASGGRQETQYF.

The V gene is TRBV7-6, the J gene TRBJ1-5; D not certain. The CDR3 runs 13 residues. CDR1 SGHVS and CDR2 FNYEAQ come from the germline V gene. Trimming left V 3 bases short and J 8 bases short, with 11 bases between. The chain's CDR3 is CASSLRTGKPQHF. In DNA form, the CDR3 reads TGTGCCAGCAGCTTGCGGACGGGAAAGCCCCAGCATTTT.

The chain couples TRBV29-1 to TRBJ1-1; D not certain. The germline V and J ends were trimmed by 3 bases and 2 bases, with 10 bases remaining between them. The CDR3 sequence is 13 residues long. Per germline, CDR1 SQVTM and CDR2 ANQGSEA. For the CDR3, the DNA is TGCAGCGTTGATGGGCCCATTAACACTGAAGCTTTCTTT. Protein product: CSVDGPINTEAFF.

V is TRBV19 and J is TRBJ1-1; 9 bases align to TRBD1. CDR1 LNHDA and CDR2 SQIVND come from the germline V gene (reference sequence). Trimming cost V 3 bases and J 3 bases; bases outside gene matches: 8. The CDR3 has 16 amino acids. In DNA, the CDR3 is TGTGCCAGTAGTATCCCCTCACAGGGGGCGTACACTGAAGCTTTCTTT. Translating gives CASSIPSQGAYTEAFF.

The chain carries TRBV28 and TRBJ1-1; D may be TRBD1 (5 bases). Germline assignment: CDR1 MDHEN and CDR2 SYDVKM. V lost 8 bases and J lost 4, with 14 bases in between. This CDR3 region has 13 residues. The CDR3, as DNA: TGTGCCAGCGGGGGGGTGGTCCCCACTGAAGCTTTCTTT. Protein product: CASGGVVPTEAFF.

The table lists this clone with a few counts. This sequence joins TRBV7-8 and TRBJ1-5; perhaps TRBD1 as D (5 bases). Germline loops: CDR1 SGHVS, CDR2 FQNEAQ. Trimming took off 5 bases at V and 4 bases at J, with 18 bases between the two ends. This CDR3 comprises 16 residues. In DNA form, the CDR3 reads TGTGCCAGCAGCGTACACGGGACTGTGCGTAATCAGCCCCAGCATTTT. The encoded protein is CASSVHGTVRNQPQHF.

The rearrangement links TRBV29-1 to TRBJ2-5, with D hard to call. The DNA end lines up better with TRBJ2-7; the J call may be wrong. The CDR3 has 12 residues. Germline loops: CDR1 SQVTM, CDR2 ANQGSEA. The CDR3 DNA follows: TGCAGCGTTGATACAGATAGGTACGAGCAGTACTTC. Residues: CSVDTDRYEQYF.

The chain links TRBV6-5 to TRBJ2-7; D gene unclear. CDR1 is MNHEY, CDR2 SVGAGI, per germline. The V end lost 10 bases, the J end lost 4 bases, and 17 bases lay between the germline ends. CDR3 length: 13 residues. The CDR3 DNA follows: TGTGCCACCACCCCGGCAGGTGGGTACGAGCAGTACTTC. The encoded protein is CATTPAGGYEQYF.

This clone was found a few times. The chain employs TRBV5-6 and TRBJ1-2; TRBD1 aligns across 8 bases. Germline CDR1 SGHDT, CDR2 YYEEEE. V was pared by 0 bases and J by 6 bases, with 1 base of the junction left unmatched. The CDR3 runs to 13 residues. The CDR3, as DNA: TGTGCCAGCAGCTTGGACAGGGGGAATGGCTACACCTTC. This translates into CASSLDRGNGYTF.